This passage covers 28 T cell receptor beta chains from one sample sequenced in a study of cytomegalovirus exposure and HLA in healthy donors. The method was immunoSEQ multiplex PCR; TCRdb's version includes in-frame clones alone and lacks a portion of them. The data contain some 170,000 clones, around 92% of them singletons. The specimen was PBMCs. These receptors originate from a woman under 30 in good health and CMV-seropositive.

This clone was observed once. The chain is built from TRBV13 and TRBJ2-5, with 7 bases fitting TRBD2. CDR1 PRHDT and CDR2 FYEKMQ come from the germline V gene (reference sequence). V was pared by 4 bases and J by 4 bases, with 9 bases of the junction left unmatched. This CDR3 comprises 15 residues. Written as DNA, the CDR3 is TGTGCCAGCAGCTCAGAGGGAAGGGAGGGAGAGACCCAGTACTTC. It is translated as CASSSEGREGETQYF.

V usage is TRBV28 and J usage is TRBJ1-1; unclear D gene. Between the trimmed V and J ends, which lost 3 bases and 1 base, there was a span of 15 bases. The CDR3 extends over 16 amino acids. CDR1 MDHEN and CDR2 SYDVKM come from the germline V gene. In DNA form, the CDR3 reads TGTGCCAGCAGTTTGTTGCGAAATGCCCCGAACACTGAAGCTTTCTTT. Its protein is CASSLLRNAPNTEAFF.

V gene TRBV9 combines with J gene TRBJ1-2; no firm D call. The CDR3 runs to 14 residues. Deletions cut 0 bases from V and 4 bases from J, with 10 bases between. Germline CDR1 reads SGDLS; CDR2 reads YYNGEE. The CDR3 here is CASSVDQGGYGYTF. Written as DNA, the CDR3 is TGTGCCAGCAGCGTAGATCAAGGAGGCTATGGCTACACCTTC.

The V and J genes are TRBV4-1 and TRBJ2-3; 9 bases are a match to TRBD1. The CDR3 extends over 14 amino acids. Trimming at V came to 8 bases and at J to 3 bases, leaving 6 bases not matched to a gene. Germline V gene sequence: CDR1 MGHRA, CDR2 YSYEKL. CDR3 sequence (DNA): TGCGCCAGCGCCCGGGACAGGGTAACAGATACGCAGTATTTT. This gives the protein CASARDRVTDTQYF.

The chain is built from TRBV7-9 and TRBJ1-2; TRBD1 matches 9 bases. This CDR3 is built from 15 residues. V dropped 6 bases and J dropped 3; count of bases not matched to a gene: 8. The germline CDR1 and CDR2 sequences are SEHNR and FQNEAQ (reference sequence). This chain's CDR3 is CASRLWTGADYGYTF. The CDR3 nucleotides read TGTGCCAGCAGACTATGGACAGGGGCCGACTATGGCTACACCTTC.

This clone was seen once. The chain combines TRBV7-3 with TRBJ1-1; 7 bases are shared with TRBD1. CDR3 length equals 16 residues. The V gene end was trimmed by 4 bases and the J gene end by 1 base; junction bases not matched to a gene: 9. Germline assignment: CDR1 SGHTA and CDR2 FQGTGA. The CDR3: CASSWRPQGENTEAFF. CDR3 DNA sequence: TGTGCCAGCAGCTGGAGACCTCAGGGGGAGAACACTGAAGCTTTCTTT.

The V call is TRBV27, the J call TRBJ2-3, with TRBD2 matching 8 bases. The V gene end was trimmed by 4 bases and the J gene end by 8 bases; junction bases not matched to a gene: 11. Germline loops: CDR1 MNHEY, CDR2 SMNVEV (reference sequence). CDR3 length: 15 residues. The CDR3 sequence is CASSSGTSNFRTQYF. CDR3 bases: TGTGCCAGCAGTTCTGGGACTAGTAATTTCCGTACGCAGTATTTT.

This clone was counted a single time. CDR3 sequence (DNA): TGCGCCAGCAGCCGAGGCGGGGGGCAGGGGAGCTACACCTTC. Translation gives CASSRGGGQGSYTF. The chain has TRBV5-1 and TRBJ1-2; TRBD1 is a possible D gene (6 bases). Germline V gene sequence: CDR1 SGHRS, CDR2 YFSETQ. This CDR3 has 14 amino acids. With 4 bases removed from V and 9 bases from J, the gap between germline ends came to 19 bases.

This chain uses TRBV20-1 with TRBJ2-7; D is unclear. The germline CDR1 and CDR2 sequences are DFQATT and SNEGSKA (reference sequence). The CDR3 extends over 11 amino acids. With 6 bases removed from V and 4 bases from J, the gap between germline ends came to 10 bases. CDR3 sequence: CSATDLYEQYF. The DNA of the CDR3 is TGCAGTGCGACCGACTTGTACGAGCAGTACTTC.

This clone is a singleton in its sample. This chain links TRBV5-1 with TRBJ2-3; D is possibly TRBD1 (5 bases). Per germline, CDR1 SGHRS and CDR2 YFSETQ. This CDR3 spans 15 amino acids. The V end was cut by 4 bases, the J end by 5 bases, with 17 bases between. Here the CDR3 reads CASSGQGSRVDTQYF. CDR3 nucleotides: TGCGCCAGCAGCGGCCAGGGATCTCGGGTAGATACGCAGTATTTT.

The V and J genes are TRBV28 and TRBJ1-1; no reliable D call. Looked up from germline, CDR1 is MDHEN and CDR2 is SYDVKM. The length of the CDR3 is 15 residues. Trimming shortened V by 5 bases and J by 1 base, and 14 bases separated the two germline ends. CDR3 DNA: TGTGCCAGCAGTGCTCACAGTATGACGAACACTGAAGCTTTCTTT. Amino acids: CASSAHSMTNTEAFF.

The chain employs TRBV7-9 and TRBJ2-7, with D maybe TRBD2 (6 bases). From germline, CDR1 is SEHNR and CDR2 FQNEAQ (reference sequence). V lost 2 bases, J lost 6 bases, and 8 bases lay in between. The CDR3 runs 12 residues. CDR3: CASSLRRAEQYF. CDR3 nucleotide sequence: TGTGCCAGCAGCTTAAGGAGGGCCGAGCAGTACTTC.

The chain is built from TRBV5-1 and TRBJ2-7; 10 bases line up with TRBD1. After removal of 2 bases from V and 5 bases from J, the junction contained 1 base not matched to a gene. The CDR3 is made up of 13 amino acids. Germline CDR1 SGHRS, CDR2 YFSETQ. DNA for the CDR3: TGCGCCAGCAGCTTAGACAGGGGGCACGAGCAGTACTTC. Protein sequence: CASSLDRGHEQYF.

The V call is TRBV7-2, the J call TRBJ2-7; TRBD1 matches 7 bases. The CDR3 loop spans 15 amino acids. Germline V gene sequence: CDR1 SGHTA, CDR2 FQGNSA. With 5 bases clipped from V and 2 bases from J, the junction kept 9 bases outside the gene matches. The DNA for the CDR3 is TGTGCCAGCAGCCCTAGGGGGCGGAGCCCCTACGAGCAGTACTTC. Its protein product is CASSPRGRSPYEQYF.

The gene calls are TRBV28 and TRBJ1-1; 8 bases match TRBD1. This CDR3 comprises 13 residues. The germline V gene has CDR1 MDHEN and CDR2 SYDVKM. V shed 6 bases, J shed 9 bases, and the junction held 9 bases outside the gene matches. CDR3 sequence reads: CASRHRDRSQAFF. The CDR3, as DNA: TGTGCCAGCAGACACCGGGACAGGAGCCAAGCTTTCTTT.

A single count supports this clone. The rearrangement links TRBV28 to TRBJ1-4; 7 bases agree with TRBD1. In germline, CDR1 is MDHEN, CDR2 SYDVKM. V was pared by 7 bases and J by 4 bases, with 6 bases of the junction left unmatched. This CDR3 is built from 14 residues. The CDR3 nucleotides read TGTGCCAGCACCGTGACAGGGAATAATGAAAAACTGTTTTTT. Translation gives CASTVTGNNEKLFF.

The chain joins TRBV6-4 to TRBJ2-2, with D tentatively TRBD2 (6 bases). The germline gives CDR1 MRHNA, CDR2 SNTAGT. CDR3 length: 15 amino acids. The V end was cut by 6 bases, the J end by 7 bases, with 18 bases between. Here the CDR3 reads CASSRGGAQYGELFF. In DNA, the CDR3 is TGTGCCAGCAGCCGCGGCGGGGCCCAGTACGGGGAGCTGTTTTTT.

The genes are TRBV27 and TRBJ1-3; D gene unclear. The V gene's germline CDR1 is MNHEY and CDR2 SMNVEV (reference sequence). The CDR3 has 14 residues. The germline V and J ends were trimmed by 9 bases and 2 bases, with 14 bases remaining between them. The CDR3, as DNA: TGTGCCAGTAGCCTTAGAGGGCCTGGAAACACCATATATTTT. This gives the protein CASSLRGPGNTIYF.

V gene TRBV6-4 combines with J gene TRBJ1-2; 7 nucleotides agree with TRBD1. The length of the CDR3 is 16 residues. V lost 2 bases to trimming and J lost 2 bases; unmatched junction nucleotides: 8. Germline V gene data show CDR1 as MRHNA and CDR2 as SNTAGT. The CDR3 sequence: CASSDPGTDINYGYTF. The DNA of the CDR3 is TGTGCCAGCAGTGACCCCGGGACAGATATAAACTATGGCTACACCTTC.

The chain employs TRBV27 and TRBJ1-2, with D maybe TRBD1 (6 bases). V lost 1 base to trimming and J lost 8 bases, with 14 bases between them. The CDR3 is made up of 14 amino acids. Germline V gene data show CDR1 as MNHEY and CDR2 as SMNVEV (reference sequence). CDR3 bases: TGTGCCAGCAGTTTATGGTCAGGGGACCACGGCTACACCTTC. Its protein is CASSLWSGDHGYTF.

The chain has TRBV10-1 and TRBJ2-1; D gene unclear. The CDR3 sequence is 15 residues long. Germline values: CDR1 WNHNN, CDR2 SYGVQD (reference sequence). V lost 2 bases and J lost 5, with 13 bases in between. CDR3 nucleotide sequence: TGCGCCAGCAGTGAGGACATGCCACCGGACAATGAGCAGTTCTTC. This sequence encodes CASSEDMPPDNEQFF.

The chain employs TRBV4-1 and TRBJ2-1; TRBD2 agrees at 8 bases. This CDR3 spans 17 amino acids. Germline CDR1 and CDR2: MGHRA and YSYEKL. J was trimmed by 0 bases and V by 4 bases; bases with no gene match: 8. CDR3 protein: CASSPHISGGSYNEQFF. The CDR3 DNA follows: TGCGCCAGCAGCCCTCACATCAGCGGGGGCTCCTACAATGAGCAGTTCTTC.

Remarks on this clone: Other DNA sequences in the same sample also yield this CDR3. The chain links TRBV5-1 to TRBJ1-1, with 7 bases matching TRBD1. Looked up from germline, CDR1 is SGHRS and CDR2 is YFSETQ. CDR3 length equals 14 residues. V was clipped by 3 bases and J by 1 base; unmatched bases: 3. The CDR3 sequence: CASSSGQPNTEAFF. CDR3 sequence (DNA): TGCGCCAGCAGCTCGGGACAGCCGAACACTGAAGCTTTCTTT.

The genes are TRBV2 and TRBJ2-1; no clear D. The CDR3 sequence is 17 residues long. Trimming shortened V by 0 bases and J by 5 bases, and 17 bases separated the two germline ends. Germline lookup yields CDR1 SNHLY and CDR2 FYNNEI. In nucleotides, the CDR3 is TGTGCCAGCAGTGAAGCGCTTCTGGCTCCAACGAACAATGAGCAGTTCTTC. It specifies CASSEALLAPTNNEQFF.

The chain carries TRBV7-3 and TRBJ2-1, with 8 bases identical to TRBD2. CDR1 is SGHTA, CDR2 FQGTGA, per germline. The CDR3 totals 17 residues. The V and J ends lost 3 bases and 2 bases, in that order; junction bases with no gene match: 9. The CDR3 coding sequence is TGTGCCAGCAGCTTCTCGTCGGTCGGGAGGGCCTACAATGAGCAGTTCTTC. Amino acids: CASSFSSVGRAYNEQFF.

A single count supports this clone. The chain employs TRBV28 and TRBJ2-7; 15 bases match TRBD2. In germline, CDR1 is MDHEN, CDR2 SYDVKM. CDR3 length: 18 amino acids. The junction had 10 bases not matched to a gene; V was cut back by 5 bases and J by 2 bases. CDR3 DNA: TGTGCCAGCAGTCCAAGAGGGACTAGCGGGGGGAAGGCCTACGAGCAGTACTTC. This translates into CASSPRGTSGGKAYEQYF.

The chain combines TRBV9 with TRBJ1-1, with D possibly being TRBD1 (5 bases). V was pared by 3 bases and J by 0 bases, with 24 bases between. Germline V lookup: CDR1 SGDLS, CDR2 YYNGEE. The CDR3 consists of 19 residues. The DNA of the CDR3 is TGTGCCAGCAGCGCCGCCCCCTTGGGACTGTCTTTTTTGAACACTGAAGCTTTCTTT. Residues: CASSAAPLGLSFLNTEAFF.

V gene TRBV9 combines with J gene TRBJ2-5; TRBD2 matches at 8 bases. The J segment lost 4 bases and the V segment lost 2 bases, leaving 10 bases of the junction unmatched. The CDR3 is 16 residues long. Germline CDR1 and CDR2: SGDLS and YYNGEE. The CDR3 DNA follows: TGTGCCAGCAGCGTGAGTGTTGGGCTAGCGGGAGAGACCCAGTACTTC. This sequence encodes CASSVSVGLAGETQYF.